These T cell receptor beta chains were read from a single sample in a study of blood T cell repertoires in COVID-19. Sequencing used immunoSEQ multiplex PCR; TCRdb keeps in-frame clones, though not all of them. This table has 130,000 to 150,000 clones, more than 60% appearing once. Material for sequencing was peripheral blood. The receptor source for this set is a man older than 75 with acute or convalescent COVID-19. Each CDR3 is given with its conserved first and last residue. The D gene is left open where the match is weak. A row's size may be missing; if present it is once, few, many or a size class.

TRBJ1-6 | TRBV4-1 | NA | many | CASSQRDRDNSPLHF | TGCGCCAGCAGCCAACGCGACAGAGATAATTCACCCCTCCACTTT
TRBJ1-5 | TRBV4-3 | NA | once | CASSQDVQNSNQPQHF | TGCGCCAGCAGCCAAGATGTTCAGAATAGCAATCAGCCCCAGCATTTT
TRBJ2-7 | TRBV12-3/TRBV12-4 | TRBD1 | NA | CATIAQGANEQYF | TGTGCCACCATCGCACAGGGGGCGAACGAGCAGTACTTC
TRBJ1-5 | TRBV19 | TRBD1 | NA | CASRRQGNGNQPQHF | TGTGCCAGTAGGCGACAGGGTAACGGCAATCAGCCCCAGCATTTT
TRBJ1-2 | TRBV12-3/TRBV12-4 | TRBD1 | NA | CASSLTGVHGYTF | TGTGCCAGCAGTTTGACAGGGGTCCATGGCTACACCTTC
TRBJ2-3 | TRBV30 | TRBD1 | NA | CAWSQGAGTDTQYF | TGTGCCTGGTCACAGGGGGCTGGTACAGATACGCAGTATTTT
TRBJ1-6 | TRBV7-9 | TRBD1 | once | CASSLTGGKTPLHF | TGTGCCAGCAGCCTGACAGGGGGCAAGACACCCCTCCACTTT
TRBJ2-2 | TRBV20-1 | NA | NA | CSASDSANTGELFF | TGCAGTGCTAGTGATAGCGCGAACACCGGGGAGCTGTTTTTT
TRBJ2-1 | TRBV5-4 | NA | few | CASVLNEQFF | TGTGCCAGCGTTCTGAATGAGCAGTTCTTC
TRBJ2-7 | TRBV4-1 | NA | NA | CASSQEGRVSEQYF | TGCGCCAGCAGCCAAGAGGGTCGGGTTTCCGAGCAGTACTTC
TRBJ2-2 | TRBV5-4 | TRBD2 | many | CASSFGGLAGGTGELFF | TGTGCCAGCAGCTTTGGGGGATTAGCGGGGGGCACCGGGGAGCTGTTTTTT
TRBJ2-3 | TRBV6-5 | NA | NA | CASSNRAGTDTQYF | TGTGCCAGCAGTAACAGGGCCGGCACAGATACGCAGTATTTT
TRBJ2-1 | TRBV2 | TRBD2 | NA | CASSLAGGHYNEQFF | TGTGCCAGCAGTTTAGCGGGGGGCCATTACAATGAGCAGTTCTTC
TRBJ2-7 | TRBV7-2 | NA | NA | CASSLAGQGLDEQYF | TGTGCCAGCAGCTTAGCTGGCCAGGGTCTTGACGAGCAGTACTTC
TRBJ2-3 | TRBV19 | TRBD2 | once | CASSLNRGLAGVTSTDTQYF | TGTGCCAGTAGTCTCAACAGGGGACTAGCGGGGGTAACTAGCACAGATACGCAGTATTTT
TRBJ2-3 | TRBV6-5 | TRBD2 | NA | CASRTSGTDTQYF | TGTGCCAGCCGGACTAGCGGCACAGATACGCAGTATTTT
TRBJ1-1 | TRBV14 | NA | NA | CASSQVGDTEAFF | TGTGCCAGCAGCCAAGTAGGGGACACTGAAGCTTTCTTT
TRBJ1-5 | TRBV28 | NA | many | CASRKRNPNNQPQHF | TGTGCCAGCAGGAAGAGAAACCCAAACAATCAGCCCCAGCATTTT
TRBJ2-2 | TRBV4-2 | NA | NA | CASSQGRLDTGELFF | TGTGCCAGCAGCCAAGGGAGACTAGACACCGGGGAGCTGTTTTTT
TRBJ1-2 | TRBV18 | NA | once | CASSAPFRRSVGYTF | TGTGCCAGCTCAGCCCCCTTCCGGCGGTCTGTTGGCTACACCTTC